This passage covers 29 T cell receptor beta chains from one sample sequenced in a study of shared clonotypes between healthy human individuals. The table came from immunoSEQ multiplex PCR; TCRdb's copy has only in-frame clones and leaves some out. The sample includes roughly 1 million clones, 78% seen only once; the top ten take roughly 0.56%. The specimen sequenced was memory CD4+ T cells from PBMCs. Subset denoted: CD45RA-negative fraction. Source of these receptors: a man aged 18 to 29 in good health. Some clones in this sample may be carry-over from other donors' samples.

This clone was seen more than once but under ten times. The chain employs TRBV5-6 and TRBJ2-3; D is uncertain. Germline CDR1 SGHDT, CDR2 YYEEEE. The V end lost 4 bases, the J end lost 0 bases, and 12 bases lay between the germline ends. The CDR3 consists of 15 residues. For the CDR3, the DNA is TGTGCCAGCAGCCGTATCCGTACTAGCACAGATACGCAGTATTTT. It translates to CASSRIRTSTDTQYF. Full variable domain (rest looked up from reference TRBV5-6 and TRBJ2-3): DAGVTQSPTHLIKTRGQQVTLRCSPKSGHDTVSWYQQALGQGPQFIFQYYEEEERQRGNFPDRFSGHQFPNYSSELNVNALLLGDSALYLCASSRIRTSTDTQYFGPGTRLTVL.

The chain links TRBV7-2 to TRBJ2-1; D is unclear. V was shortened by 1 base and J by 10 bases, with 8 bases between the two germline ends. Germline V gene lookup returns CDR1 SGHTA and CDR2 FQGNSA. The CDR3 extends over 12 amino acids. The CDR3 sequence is CASSLVSAEQFF. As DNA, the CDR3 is TGTGCCAGCAGCTTAGTTTCAGCGGAGCAGTTCTTC.

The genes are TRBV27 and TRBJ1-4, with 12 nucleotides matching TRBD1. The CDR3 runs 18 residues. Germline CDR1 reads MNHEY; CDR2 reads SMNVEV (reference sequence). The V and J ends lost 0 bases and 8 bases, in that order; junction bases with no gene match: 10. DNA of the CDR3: TGTGCCAGCAGTTTATCCCCAGGGCGGGACAGGGGGCGCGAAAAACTGTTTTTT. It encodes CASSLSPGRDRGREKLFF.

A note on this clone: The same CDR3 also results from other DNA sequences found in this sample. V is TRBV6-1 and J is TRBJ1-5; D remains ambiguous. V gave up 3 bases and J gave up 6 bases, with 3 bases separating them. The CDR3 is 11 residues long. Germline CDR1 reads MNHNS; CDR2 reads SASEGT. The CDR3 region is CASSEVQPQHF. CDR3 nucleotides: TGTGCCAGCAGTGAGGTTCAGCCCCAGCATTTT.

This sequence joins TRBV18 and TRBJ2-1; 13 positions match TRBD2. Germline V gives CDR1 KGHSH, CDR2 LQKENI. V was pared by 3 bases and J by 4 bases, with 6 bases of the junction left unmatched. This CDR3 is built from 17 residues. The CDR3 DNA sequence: TGTGCCAGCTCACCTAGTGGGACTAGCGGGGCTTACAATGAGCAGTTCTTC. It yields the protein CASSPSGTSGAYNEQFF.

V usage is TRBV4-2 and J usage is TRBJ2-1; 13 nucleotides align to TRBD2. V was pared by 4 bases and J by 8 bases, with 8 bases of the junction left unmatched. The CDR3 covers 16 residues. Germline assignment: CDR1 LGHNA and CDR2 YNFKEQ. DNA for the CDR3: TGTGCCAGCAGCCCATTTACTAGCGGGAGGGCCGATGAGCAGTTCTTC. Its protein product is CASSPFTSGRADEQFF.

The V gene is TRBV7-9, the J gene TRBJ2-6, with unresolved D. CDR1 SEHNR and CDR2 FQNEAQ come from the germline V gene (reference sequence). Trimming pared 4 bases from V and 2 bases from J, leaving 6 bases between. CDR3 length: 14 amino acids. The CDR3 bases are TGTGCCAGCAGCTCCCCCACTGGGGCCAACGTCCTGACTTTC. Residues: CASSSPTGANVLTF.

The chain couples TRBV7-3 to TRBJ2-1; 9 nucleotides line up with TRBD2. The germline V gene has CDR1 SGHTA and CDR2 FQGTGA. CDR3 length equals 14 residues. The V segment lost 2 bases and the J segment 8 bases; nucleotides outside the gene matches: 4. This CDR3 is CASSLWGGRDEQFF. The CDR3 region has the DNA TGTGCCAGCAGCTTATGGGGCGGGAGGGATGAGCAGTTCTTC.

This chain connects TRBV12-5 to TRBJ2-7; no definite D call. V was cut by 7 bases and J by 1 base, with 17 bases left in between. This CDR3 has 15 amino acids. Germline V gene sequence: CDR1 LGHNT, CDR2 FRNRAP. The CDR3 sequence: CASATGDARSYEQYF. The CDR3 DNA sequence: TGTGCTAGTGCCACGGGTGATGCGAGGTCCTACGAGCAGTACTTC.

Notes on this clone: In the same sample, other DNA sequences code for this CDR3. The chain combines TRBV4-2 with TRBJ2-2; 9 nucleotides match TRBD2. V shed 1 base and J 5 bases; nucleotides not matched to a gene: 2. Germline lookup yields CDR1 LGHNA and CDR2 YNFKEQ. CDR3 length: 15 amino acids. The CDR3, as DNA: TGTGCCAGCAGCCAAGGGCTAGCGGGGACCGGGGAGCTGTTTTTT. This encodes CASSQGLAGTGELFF.

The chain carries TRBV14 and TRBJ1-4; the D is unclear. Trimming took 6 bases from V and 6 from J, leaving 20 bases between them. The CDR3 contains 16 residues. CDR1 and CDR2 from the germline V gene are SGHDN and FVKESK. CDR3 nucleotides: TGTGCCAGCAGTTTAGGGAGGAGAGGTCACGATGAAAAACTGTTTTTT. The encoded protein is CASSLGRRGHDEKLFF. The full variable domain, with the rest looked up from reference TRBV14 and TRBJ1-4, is EAGVTQFPSHSVIEKGQTVTLRCDPISGHDNLYWYRRVMGKEIKFLLHFVKESKQDESGMPNNRFLAERTGGTYSTLKVQPAELEDSGVYFCASSLGRRGHDEKLFFGSGTQLSVL.

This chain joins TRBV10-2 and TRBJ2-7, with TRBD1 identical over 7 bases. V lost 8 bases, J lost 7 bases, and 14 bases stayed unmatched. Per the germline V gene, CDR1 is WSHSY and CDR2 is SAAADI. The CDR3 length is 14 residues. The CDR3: CASLRAGGGEEQYF. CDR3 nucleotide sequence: TGCGCCAGCCTCCGGGCAGGGGGTGGGGAAGAGCAGTACTTC.

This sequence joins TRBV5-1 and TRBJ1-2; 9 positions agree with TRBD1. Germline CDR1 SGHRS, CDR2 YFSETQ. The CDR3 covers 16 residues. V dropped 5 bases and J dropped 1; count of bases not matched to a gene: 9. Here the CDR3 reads CASRAGTGLSNYGYTF. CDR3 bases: TGCGCCAGCAGGGCCGGGACAGGGTTAAGTAACTATGGCTACACCTTC.

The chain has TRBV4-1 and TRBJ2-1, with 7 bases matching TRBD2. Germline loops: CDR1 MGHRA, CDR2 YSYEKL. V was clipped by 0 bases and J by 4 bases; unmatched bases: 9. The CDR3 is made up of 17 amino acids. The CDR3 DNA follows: TGCGCCAGCAGCCAAGATGAAAGTCCGGGAGGTTACAATGAGCAGTTCTTC. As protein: CASSQDESPGGYNEQFF.

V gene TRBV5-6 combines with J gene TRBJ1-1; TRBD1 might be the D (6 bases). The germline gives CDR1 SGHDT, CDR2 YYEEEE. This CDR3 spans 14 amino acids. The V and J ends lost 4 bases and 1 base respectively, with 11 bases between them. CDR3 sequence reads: CASSARGGNTEAFF. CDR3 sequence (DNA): TGTGCCAGCAGCGCCAGGGGTGGGAACACTGAAGCTTTCTTT. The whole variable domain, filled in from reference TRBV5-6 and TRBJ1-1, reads DAGVTQSPTHLIKTRGQQVTLRCSPKSGHDTVSWYQQALGQGPQFIFQYYEEEERQRGNFPDRFSGHQFPNYSSELNVNALLLGDSALYLCASSARGGNTEAFFGQGTRLTVV.

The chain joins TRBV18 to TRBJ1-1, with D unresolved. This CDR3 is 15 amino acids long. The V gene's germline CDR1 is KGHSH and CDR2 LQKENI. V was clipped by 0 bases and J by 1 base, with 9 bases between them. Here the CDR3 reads CASSPPTLGNTEAFF. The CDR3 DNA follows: TGTGCCAGCTCACCACCGACCTTAGGGAACACTGAAGCTTTCTTT.

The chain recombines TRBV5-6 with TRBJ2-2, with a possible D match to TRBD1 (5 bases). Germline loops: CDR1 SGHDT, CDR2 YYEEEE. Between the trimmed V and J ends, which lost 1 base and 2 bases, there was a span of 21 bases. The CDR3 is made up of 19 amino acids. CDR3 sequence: CASSLRKLGQGSNTGELFF. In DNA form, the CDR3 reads TGTGCCAGCAGCTTGAGGAAGTTGGGGCAAGGTTCAAACACCGGGGAGCTGTTTTTT.

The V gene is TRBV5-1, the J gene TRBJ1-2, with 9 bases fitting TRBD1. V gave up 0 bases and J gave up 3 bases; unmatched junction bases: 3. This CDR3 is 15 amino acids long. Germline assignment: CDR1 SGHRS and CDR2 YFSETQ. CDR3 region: CASSLGDRVDYGYTF. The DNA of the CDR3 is TGCGCCAGCAGCTTGGGGGACAGGGTGGACTATGGCTACACCTTC.

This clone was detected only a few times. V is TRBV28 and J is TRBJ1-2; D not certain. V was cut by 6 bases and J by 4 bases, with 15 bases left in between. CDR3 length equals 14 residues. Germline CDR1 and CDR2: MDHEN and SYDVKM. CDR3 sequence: CASSRTPGGYGYTF. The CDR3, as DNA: TGTGCCAGCAGCCGCACCCCCGGTGGCTATGGCTACACCTTC.

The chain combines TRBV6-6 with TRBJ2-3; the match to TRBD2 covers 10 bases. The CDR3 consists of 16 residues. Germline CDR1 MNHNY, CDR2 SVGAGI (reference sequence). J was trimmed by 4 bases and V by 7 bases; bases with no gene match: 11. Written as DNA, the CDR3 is TGTGCCAGCAAGAGCGGGAGGGTTGGGGGCGCAGATACGCAGTATTTT. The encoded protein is CASKSGRVGGADTQYF.

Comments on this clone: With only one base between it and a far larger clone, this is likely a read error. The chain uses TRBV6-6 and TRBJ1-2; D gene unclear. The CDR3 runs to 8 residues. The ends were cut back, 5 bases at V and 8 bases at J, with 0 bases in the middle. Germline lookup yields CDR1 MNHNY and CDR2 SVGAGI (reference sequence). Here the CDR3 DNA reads TGTGCCAGCAGTGGCTACACCTTC. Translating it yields CASSGYTF.

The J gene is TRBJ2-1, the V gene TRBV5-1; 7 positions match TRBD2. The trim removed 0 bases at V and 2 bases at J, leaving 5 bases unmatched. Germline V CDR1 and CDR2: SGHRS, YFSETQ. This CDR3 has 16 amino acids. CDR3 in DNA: TGCGCCAGCAGCTTGGGGCTAGCGGATACCTACAATGAGCAGTTCTTC. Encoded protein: CASSLGLADTYNEQFF.

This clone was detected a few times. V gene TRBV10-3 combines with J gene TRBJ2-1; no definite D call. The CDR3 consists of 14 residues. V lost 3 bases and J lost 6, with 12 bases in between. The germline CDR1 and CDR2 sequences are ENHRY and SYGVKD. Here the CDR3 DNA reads TGTGCCATCAGTGAAGGGCAGCCCCCCAATGAGCAGTTCTTC. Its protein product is CAISEGQPPNEQFF.

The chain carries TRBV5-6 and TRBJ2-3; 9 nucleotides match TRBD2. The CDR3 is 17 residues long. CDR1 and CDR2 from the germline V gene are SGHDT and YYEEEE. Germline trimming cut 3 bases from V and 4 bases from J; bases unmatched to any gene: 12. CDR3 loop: CASSSSGRISVADTQYF. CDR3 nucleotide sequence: TGTGCCAGCAGCTCCAGCGGGAGGATTAGTGTGGCAGATACGCAGTATTTT.

DNA for the CDR3: TGTGCCAGCAGCTTAGCGGGACACAACACCGGGGAGCTGTTTTTT. This gives the protein CASSLAGHNTGELFF. This chain connects TRBV7-6 to TRBJ2-2; D is perhaps TRBD1 (6 bases). The V and J ends lost 0 bases and 2 bases respectively, with 7 bases between them. Per germline, CDR1 SGHVS and CDR2 FNYEAQ. The CDR3 sequence is 15 residues long. The whole variable domain, remainder taken from reference TRBV7-6 and TRBJ2-2, is GAGVSQSPRYKVTKRGQDVALRCDPISGHVSLYWYRQALGQGPEFLTYFNYEAQQDKSGLPNDRFSAERPEGSISTLTIQRTEQRDSAMYRCASSLAGHNTGELFFGEGSRLTVL.

In DNA, the CDR3 is TGCGCCAGCAGCTTACAGGGTAGCTCTGGAAACACCATATATTTT. It yields the protein CASSLQGSSGNTIYF. The rearrangement joins TRBV4-1 to TRBJ1-3; weak D call: TRBD1 (6 bases). The germline V gene has CDR1 MGHRA and CDR2 YSYEKL. The CDR3 runs to 15 residues. Trimming took 5 bases from V and 0 from J, leaving 11 bases between them.

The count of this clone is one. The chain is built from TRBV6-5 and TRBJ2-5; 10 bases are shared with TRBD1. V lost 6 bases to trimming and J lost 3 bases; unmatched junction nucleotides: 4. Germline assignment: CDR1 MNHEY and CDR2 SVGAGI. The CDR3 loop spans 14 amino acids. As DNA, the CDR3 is TGTGCCAGCAGCAGGGACAGGGGCAAAGAGACCCAGTACTTC. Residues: CASSRDRGKETQYF.

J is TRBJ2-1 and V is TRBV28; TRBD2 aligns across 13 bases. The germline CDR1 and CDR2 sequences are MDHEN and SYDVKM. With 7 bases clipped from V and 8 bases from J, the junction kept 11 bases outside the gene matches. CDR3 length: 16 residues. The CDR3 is CASITAGTSGTYEQFF. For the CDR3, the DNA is TGTGCCAGCATCACTGCGGGGACTAGCGGGACCTATGAGCAGTTCTTC.

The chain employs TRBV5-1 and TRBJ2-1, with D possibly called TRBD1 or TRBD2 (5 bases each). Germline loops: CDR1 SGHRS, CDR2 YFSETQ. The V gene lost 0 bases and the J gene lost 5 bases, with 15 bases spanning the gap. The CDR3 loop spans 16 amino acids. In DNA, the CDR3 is TGCGCCAGCAGCTTGGCCGGGTCGAGGGGCAACAATGAGCAGTTCTTC. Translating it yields CASSLAGSRGNNEQFF.